The T cell receptor (beta chain) under discussion was sequenced for a study of control samples from healthy donors and cancer patients. V dropped 6 bases and J dropped 3; count of bases not matched to a gene: 4. CDR1 MNHEY and CDR2 SVGAGI come from the germline V gene. This CDR3 contains 13 residues. Sequenced by immunoSEQ multiplex PCR; TCRdb stores in-frame clones only, minus some. This table holds 160,000 or so clones, just under 95% found once. The sequence was collected from a woman in her thirties or forties in good health. The chain is built from TRBV6-5 and TRBJ1-1; 7 bases align to TRBD1. Sequencing was carried out using blood. CDR3 sequence (DNA): TGTGCCAGCAGAGGACAGGACCACACTGAAGCTTTCTTT. Its translation is CASRGQDHTEAFF.